The 9 T cell receptor beta chains below come from one sample, sequenced in a study of T-cell reconstitution after alpha-beta-depleted transplantation in children. It was with unique molecular identifiers that the TCRbeta library was prepared. TCRdb re-called the PCR reads through MiXCR, storing one row per CDR3 protein. The data hold more than 550,000 distinct CDR3 sequences, with under 12% observed a single time. The material sequenced was PBMCs from the stem cell graft donor, taken from the stem cell graft. The receptors derive from a human donor who donated a stem cell graft to a child with acute myeloid leukemia.

The J gene is TRBJ2-2, the V gene TRBV5-1, with D perhaps matching TRBD1 or TRBD2 (5 bases each). V gave up 4 bases and J gave up 3 bases, with 10 bases separating them. CDR3 length: 14 amino acids. Germline V gene data show CDR1 as SGHRS and CDR2 as YFSETQ. CDR3 bases: TGCGCCAGCAGCCCCGGGGACCACACCGGGGAGCTGTTTTTT. Its translation: CASSPGDHTGELFF.

This chain links TRBV7-8 with TRBJ2-1; TRBD2 aligns across 7 bases. After removal of 5 bases from V and 7 bases from J, the junction contained 11 bases not matched to a gene. Germline CDR1 reads SGHVS; CDR2 reads FQNEAQ. The CDR3 totals 15 residues. The CDR3 loop reads CASSPWGGGQNEQFF. The CDR3 DNA follows: TGTGCCAGCAGCCCTTGGGGGGGGGGTCAGAATGAGCAGTTCTTC.

This clonotype was seen many times. V usage is TRBV6-1 and J usage is TRBJ2-2; 10 bases map to TRBD1. This CDR3 has 15 residues. V lost 11 bases to trimming and J lost 4 bases; unmatched junction nucleotides: 10. Germline lookup yields CDR1 MNHNS and CDR2 SASEGT. The CDR3 sequence: CAGKTGTGATGELFF. CDR3 nucleotide sequence: TGTGCCGGGAAGACCGGGACAGGGGCCACCGGGGAGCTGTTTTTT.

This clonotype was observed many times. J is TRBJ1-1 and V is TRBV29-1; possibly TRBD1 for D (6 bases). This CDR3 comprises 15 residues. The germline gives CDR1 SQVTM, CDR2 ANQGSEA. V was trimmed by 4 bases and J by 1 base, leaving 16 bases between them. The CDR3 DNA follows: TGCAGCGTTGTTATTTGGGGGGCCGAGAACACTGAAGCTTTCTTT. Residues: CSVVIWGAENTEAFF.

This clonotype was counted only a few times. This rearrangement joins TRBV7-8 to TRBJ1-1; 7 nucleotides line up with TRBD1. Trimming at V came to 5 bases and at J to 2 bases, leaving 5 bases not matched to a gene. Germline V CDR1 and CDR2: SGHVS, FQNEAQ. The CDR3 sequence is 14 residues long. The DNA for the CDR3 is TGTGCCAGCAGCCGCCGGGACAGAAACACTGAAGCTTTCTTT. This gives the protein CASSRRDRNTEAFF.

This clonotype was picked up many times. This rearrangement joins TRBV7-9 to TRBJ1-6; D ambiguous. Germline V gene sequence: CDR1 SEHNR, CDR2 FQNEAQ (reference sequence). The CDR3 consists of 14 residues. Trimming removed 4 bases from V and 8 bases from J, with 12 bases in between. CDR3 residues: CASSSGPGDSPLHF. The CDR3, as DNA: TGTGCCAGCAGCTCAGGCCCGGGAGATTCACCCCTCCACTTT.

The CDR3, as DNA: TGTGCCAGCTCACCACCCACTAGCGGGAGTTACGAGCAGTACTTC. It encodes CASSPPTSGSYEQYF. This chain links TRBV18 with TRBJ2-7; TRBD2 aligns across 11 bases. The CDR3 runs to 15 residues. The J segment lost 4 bases and the V segment lost 0 bases, leaving 2 bases of the junction unmatched. CDR1 and CDR2 from the germline V gene are KGHSH and LQKENI. The entire variable domain, with the rest obtained from reference TRBV18 and TRBJ2-7, is as follows: NAGVMQNPRHLVRRRGQEARLRCSPMKGHSHVYWYRQLPEEGLKFMVYLQKENIIDESGMPKERFSAEFPKEGPSILRIQQVVRGDSAAYFCASSPPTSGSYEQYFGPGTRLTVT.

This clonotype turned up a few times. The rearrangement joins TRBV15 to TRBJ2-7, with 8 bases aligning to TRBD2. This CDR3 has 16 amino acids. CDR1 is LNHNV and CDR2 is YYDKDF in the germline V gene (reference sequence). The ends lost 4 bases at V and 4 bases at J; junction bases unmatched: 12. CDR3 sequence: CATSTTIGTRLYEQYF. CDR3 sequence (DNA): TGTGCCACCAGCACTACCATCGGGACTAGACTATACGAGCAGTACTTC.

In this sample, this clonotype turned up a few times. The chain couples TRBV30 to TRBJ2-2; 9 bases agree with TRBD1. Losses at the gene ends were 6 bases for V and 2 bases for J; bases not matched to a gene: 10. Germline V gene data show CDR1 as GTSNPN and CDR2 as SVGIG (reference sequence). The CDR3 is made up of 16 amino acids. CDR3: CACRLEDRGNTGELFF. The CDR3 DNA reads as TGTGCCTGCCGCTTGGAGGACAGGGGTAACACCGGGGAGCTGTTTTTT. The full variable domain, completed using reference TRBV30 and TRBJ2-2, is SQTIHQWPATLVQPVGSPLSLECTVEGTSNPNLYWYRQAAGRGLQLLFYSVGIGQISSEVPQNLSASRPQDRQFILSSKKLLLSDSGFYLCACRLEDRGNTGELFFGEGSRLTVL.